The 27 T cell receptor beta chains given below trace back to one sample, sequenced in a study of blood T cell repertoires in COVID-19. The data were produced by immunoSEQ multiplex PCR, yet TCRdb's version contains in-frame clones alone and is incomplete. The sample consists of 300,000 to 400,000 clones, approximately 88% of them appearing once. Sequencing was carried out using peripheral blood. The receptors here all came from a woman in her 30s with COVID-19, enrolled during active disease.

The chain links TRBV9 to TRBJ1-2; TRBD1 agrees at 10 bases. The CDR3 runs 15 residues. Germline V gene data show CDR1 as SGDLS and CDR2 as YYNGEE. The J segment lost 6 bases and the V segment lost 4 bases, leaving 9 bases of the junction unmatched. As DNA, the CDR3 is TGTGCCAGCAGCTCAGGGGGACAGGGGACAAATGGCTACACCTTC. Translating it yields CASSSGGQGTNGYTF.

The chain joins TRBV6-6 to TRBJ1-1; D is undetermined. CDR3 size: 14 residues. V lost 4 bases to trimming and J lost 5 bases, with 14 bases between them. CDR1 and CDR2 from the germline V gene are MNHNY and SVGAGI (reference sequence). DNA for the CDR3: TGTGCCAGCAGTTCCGACGGAGGTGTAACTGAAGCTTTCTTT. As protein: CASSSDGGVTEAFF.

This chain links TRBV2 with TRBJ1-2, with 8 bases identical to TRBD1. V shed 4 bases, J shed 4 bases, and the junction held 8 bases outside the gene matches. Germline CDR1 reads SNHLY; CDR2 reads FYNNEI. The CDR3 contains 15 residues. This chain's CDR3 is CASSGSSGTGYGYTF. The CDR3 region has the DNA TGTGCCAGCAGTGGATCCTCGGGGACAGGCTATGGCTACACCTTC.

The chain recombines TRBV14 with TRBJ1-6, with a tentative D call TRBD1 (5 bases). Looked up from germline, CDR1 is SGHDN and CDR2 is FVKESK. With 1 base removed from V and 7 bases from J, the gap between germline ends came to 11 bases. The CDR3 totals 15 residues. CDR3 coding DNA: TGTGCCAGCAGCCAAGCGGGCAGGGTAAATTCACCCCTCCACTTT. It specifies CASSQAGRVNSPLHF.

The rearrangement joins TRBV9 to TRBJ2-5; D is ambiguous. V was pared by 2 bases and J by 2 bases, with 4 bases between. The CDR3 is made up of 12 amino acids. CDR1 and CDR2 (germline): SGDLS, YYNGEE. The CDR3: CASSVGQETQYF. In DNA form, the CDR3 reads TGTGCCAGCAGCGTCGGGCAAGAGACCCAGTACTTC.

The table lists this clone with a count of one. The chain couples TRBV7-9 to TRBJ2-4; tentative D call: TRBD2 (5 bases). Germline V gene sequence: CDR1 SEHNR, CDR2 FQNEAQ (reference sequence). The CDR3 loop spans 14 amino acids. The V and J ends lost 1 base and 7 bases respectively, with 11 bases between them. This CDR3 reads CASSLERVGNIQYF. The CDR3 nucleotides are TGTGCCAGCAGCTTAGAGAGGGTCGGGAACATTCAGTACTTC. The whole variable domain, remainder taken from reference TRBV7-9 and TRBJ2-4, is DTGVSQNPRHKITKRGQNVTFRCDPISEHNRLYWYRQTLGQGPEFLTYFQNEAQLEKSRLLSDRFSAERPKGSFSTLEIQRTEQGDSAMYLCASSLERVGNIQYFGAGTRLSVL.

The chain uses TRBV10-3 and TRBJ1-1; 12 nucleotides match TRBD1. Germline CDR1 and CDR2: ENHRY and SYGVKD. CDR3 length: 18 residues. Losses at the gene ends were 5 bases for V and 0 bases for J; bases not matched to a gene: 10. The CDR3 spells CAISPGTGGSVMNTEAFF. CDR3 in DNA: TGTGCCATCAGTCCCGGGACAGGGGGCTCGGTCATGAACACTGAAGCTTTCTTT.

This chain links TRBV7-9 with TRBJ2-2, with D maybe TRBD1 (5 bases). Deletions cut 7 bases from V and 7 bases from J, with 10 bases between. This CDR3 has 12 amino acids. Per the germline V gene, CDR1 is SEHNR and CDR2 is FQNEAQ (reference sequence). The CDR3 nucleotides read TGTGCCAGCAAGGAAGGGGACGGGGAGCTGTTTTTT. Translation: CASKEGDGELFF.

The rearrangement joins TRBV9 to TRBJ1-2; 7 bases are a match to TRBD1. The CDR3 runs 19 residues. CDR1 is SGDLS and CDR2 is YYNGEE in the germline V gene. V lost 3 bases, J lost 3 bases, and 20 bases stayed unmatched. The CDR3 here is CASSALTGSRWISDYGYTF. CDR3 in DNA: TGTGCCAGCAGCGCCCTGACAGGGAGTAGGTGGATATCGGACTATGGCTACACCTTC.

This clone was counted once. The chain joins TRBV15 to TRBJ2-3; TRBD1 matches at 7 bases. CDR1 LNHNV and CDR2 YYDKDF come from the germline V gene (reference sequence). J was trimmed by 0 bases and V by 6 bases; bases with no gene match: 3. The CDR3 consists of 14 residues. For the CDR3, the DNA is TGTGCCACCAGGGACAGGCCTAGCACAGATACGCAGTATTTT. The encoded protein is CATRDRPSTDTQYF. Full variable domain (remainder filled in from reference TRBV15 and TRBJ2-3): DAMVIQNPRYQVTQFGKPVTLSCSQTLNHNVMYWYQQKSSQAPKLLFHYYDKDFNNEADTPDNFQSRRPNTSFCFLDIRSPGLGDTAMYLCATRDRPSTDTQYFGPGTRLTVL.

The chain recombines TRBV7-2 with TRBJ1-6; 8 nucleotides match TRBD1. Trimming at V came to 8 bases and at J to 7 bases, leaving 4 bases not matched to a gene. Germline lookup yields CDR1 SGHTA and CDR2 FQGNSA. CDR3 length equals 13 residues. The CDR3: CASGQGLNSPLHF. CDR3 bases: TGTGCCAGCGGACAGGGCCTAAATTCACCCCTCCACTTT.

The chain is built from TRBV28 and TRBJ2-7, with 9 bases aligning to TRBD1. CDR1 MDHEN and CDR2 SYDVKM come from the germline V gene. The CDR3 has 16 residues. With 5 bases clipped from V and 0 bases from J, the junction kept 8 bases outside the gene matches. CDR3 DNA: TGTGCCAGCAGTACTACCGGGACAGGGAACTCCTACGAGCAGTACGTC. This encodes CASSTTGTGNSYEQYV.

The chain joins TRBV27 to TRBJ1-6; D may be TRBD1 (6 bases). This CDR3 contains 16 residues. Germline-derived CDR1 and CDR2 are MNHEY and SMNVEV (reference sequence). V was clipped by 8 bases and J by 4 bases, with 18 bases between them. The CDR3 loop reads CASSPSGGPYNSPLHF. Here the CDR3 DNA reads TGTGCCAGCTCCCCTTCCGGGGGGCCATATAATTCACCCCTCCACTTT.

The chain has TRBV19 and TRBJ1-6; a possible D gene is TRBD1 (5 bases). Trimming removed 3 bases at V and 9 bases at J, with 18 bases between. Germline V gene sequence: CDR1 LNHDA, CDR2 SQIVND (reference sequence). This CDR3 comprises 16 residues. The chain's CDR3 is CASSILSGAWGSPLHF. Written as DNA, the CDR3 is TGTGCCAGTAGTATTCTGTCTGGGGCATGGGGTTCACCCCTCCACTTT.

This chain uses TRBV9 with TRBJ1-5; 7 nucleotides align to TRBD1. V lost 2 bases and J lost 4; bases outside the gene matches: 3. In germline, CDR1 is SGDLS, CDR2 YYNGEE. The CDR3 contains 14 residues. Here the CDR3 reads CASSVGTDNQPQHF. In DNA form, the CDR3 reads TGTGCCAGCAGCGTGGGGACAGATAATCAGCCCCAGCATTTT. Based on the CDR3 plus reference TRBV9 and TRBJ1-5, the full variable domain is DSGVTQTPKHLITATGQRVTLRCSPRSGDLSVYWYQQSLDQGLQFLIQYYNGEERAKGNILERFSAQQFPDLHSELNLSSLELGDSALYFCASSVGTDNQPQHFGDGTRLSIL.

The chain carries TRBV19 and TRBJ1-6, with a weak D call TRBD1 (5 bases). The CDR3 contains 14 residues. The germline V gene has CDR1 LNHDA and CDR2 SQIVND (reference sequence). Trimming took 7 bases from V and 7 from J, leaving 14 bases between them. CDR3 region: CASTPGRGNSPLHF. The CDR3 nucleotides read TGTGCCAGTACCCCGGGTCGGGGGAATTCACCCCTCCACTTT.

This CDR3 reads CASSLEWGDVEAFF. CDR3 coding DNA: TGTGCCAGCAGCTTGGAGTGGGGGGACGTGGAAGCTTTCTTT. The chain employs TRBV5-4 and TRBJ1-1; maybe TRBD1 (5 bases). In germline, CDR1 is SGHNT, CDR2 YYREEE (reference sequence). V lost 0 bases and J lost 8, with 14 bases in between. The CDR3 is 14 amino acids.

This sequence joins TRBV28 and TRBJ2-1; the D is unclear. CDR1 and CDR2 (germline): MDHEN, SYDVKM. V was shortened by 3 bases and J by 9 bases, with 9 bases between the two germline ends. CDR3 length: 12 amino acids. The CDR3, as DNA: TGTGCCAGCAGTTTTTCGGTCTCTGAGCAGTTCTTC. Translating it yields CASSFSVSEQFF.

The rearrangement uses TRBV7-2 and TRBJ1-1; weak D call: TRBD1 (6 bases). V was clipped by 5 bases and J by 7 bases, with 14 bases between them. This CDR3 has 13 residues. From germline, CDR1 is SGHTA and CDR2 FQGNSA. CDR3 bases: TGTGCCAGCAGCCCCGACCAGGGGTTTGAAGCTTTCTTT. Protein sequence: CASSPDQGFEAFF.

In this sample, this clone turned up a few times. The chain has TRBV11-3 and TRBJ1-6; 7 bases are shared with TRBD1. The CDR3 sequence is 18 residues long. Germline V gene lookup returns CDR1 SGHNT and CDR2 YENEEA. Germline trimming cut 1 base from V and 6 bases from J; bases unmatched to any gene: 12. CDR3 in DNA: TGTGCCAGCAGCTTAGGTACAACGCCGGGACAGCCTAATTCACCCCTCCACTTT. Residues: CASSLGTTPGQPNSPLHF. Together with reference TRBV11-3 and TRBJ1-6, the CDR3 gives the full variable domain: EAGVVQSPRYKIIEKKQPVAFWCNPISGHNTLYWYLQNLGQGPELLIRYENEEAVDDSQLPKDRFSAERLKGVDSTLKIQPAELGDSAVYLCASSLGTTPGQPNSPLHFGNGTRLTVT.

The chain employs TRBV2 and TRBJ1-1; 8 bases agree with TRBD1. From germline, CDR1 is SNHLY and CDR2 FYNNEI. This CDR3 contains 14 residues. The J segment lost 2 bases and the V segment lost 7 bases, leaving 6 bases of the junction unmatched. Here the CDR3 reads CASNLQGGNTEAFF. CDR3 nucleotides: TGTGCCAGCAACCTACAGGGGGGTAACACTGAAGCTTTCTTT.

This chain uses TRBV5-6 with TRBJ1-4, with D possibly being TRBD1 (5 bases). The CDR3 covers 19 residues. Germline-derived CDR1 and CDR2 are SGHDT and YYEEEE. Trimming took 1 base from V and 7 from J, leaving 26 bases between them. CDR3 coding DNA: TGTGCCAGCAGCTTGTCAGAAGGGGCGAGCGTTGGCTGGGGTGAAAAACTGTTTTTT. It codes for CASSLSEGASVGWGEKLFF. The variable domain in full, completed from reference TRBV5-6 and TRBJ1-4, reads DAGVTQSPTHLIKTRGQQVTLRCSPKSGHDTVSWYQQALGQGPQFIFQYYEEEERQRGNFPDRFSGHQFPNYSSELNVNALLLGDSALYLCASSLSEGASVGWGEKLFFGSGTQLSVL.

J is TRBJ1-2 and V is TRBV30, with 8 bases fitting TRBD1. CDR3 length: 14 residues. Looked up from germline, CDR1 is GTSNPN and CDR2 is SVGIG (reference sequence). V lost 0 bases, J lost 4 bases, and 4 bases stayed unmatched. The CDR3 DNA reads TGTGCCTGGAGTGTAGGGACAGGAGGCTATGGCTACACCTTC. Amino acid sequence: CAWSVGTGGYGYTF.

This rearrangement joins TRBV7-2 to TRBJ1-4, with D possibly being TRBD1 (5 bases). V lost 2 bases and J lost 4, with 14 bases in between. The germline V gene has CDR1 SGHTA and CDR2 FQGNSA. The CDR3 length is 16 residues. This CDR3 reads CASSLKVLGGNEKLFF. The CDR3 DNA follows: TGTGCCAGCAGCTTAAAAGTTTTGGGGGGTAATGAAAAACTGTTTTTT.

The rearrangement uses TRBV7-9 and TRBJ1-6, with D uncertain. Germline-derived CDR1 and CDR2 are SEHNR and FQNEAQ (reference sequence). Trimming took 1 base from V and 4 from J, leaving 8 bases between them. CDR3 length: 15 amino acids. In DNA form, the CDR3 reads TGTGCCAGCAGCTTAGATGGGAGGTATAATTCACCCCTCCACTTT. Translated: CASSLDGRYNSPLHF.

This clone was seen only once. This rearrangement joins TRBV5-5 to TRBJ1-2; D possibly corresponds to TRBD1 (5 bases). V lost 4 bases and J 5 bases, leaving 24 bases between the germline ends. The CDR3 has 17 residues. Germline-derived CDR1 and CDR2 are SGHKS and YYEKEE (reference sequence). In nucleotides, the CDR3 is TGTGCCAGCAGCCGAACTATTGTCGGGGGGTTAGAGTATGGCTACACCTTC. This encodes CASSRTIVGGLEYGYTF.

This chain connects TRBV29-1 to TRBJ1-1; possible D gene TRBD1, 6 bases. Germline CDR1 SQVTM, CDR2 ANQGSEA. Between the trimmed V and J ends, which lost 4 bases and 4 bases, there was a span of 16 bases. The length of the CDR3 is 14 residues. CDR3 sequence reads: CSVGTGSYGTEAFF. Written as DNA, the CDR3 is TGCAGCGTTGGAACAGGGAGTTATGGCACTGAAGCTTTCTTT.